The sequence of this TCR beta chain was determined in a study of T cells in Graves' hyperthyroidism and ophthalmopathy. Study background: Before treatment of any kind, peripheral blood was taken at initial diagnosis.

RNA transcripts served as the template for amplifying TCR beta CDR3 regions. The HTBI primer set served for first-round RT-PCR of the TCR CDR3. TCRdb reprocessed the multiplex PCR reads via MiXCR and lists one record per CDR3 protein. The sample shows around 110,000 distinct CDR3 sequences, about 17% of them seen only once. This clonotype came up many times. Its antigen is unidentified. The CDR3 has 12 amino acids. Germline V gene lookup returns CDR1 KGHDR and CDR2 SFDVKD. V was trimmed by 1 base and J by 8 bases, leaving 7 bases between them. Overall study results and limits: Within blood appeared most thyroid clonotypes that had expanded above 0.001.

The TCR originated in a woman between 50 and 59 years old with Graves' hyperthyroidism. The V and J genes are TRBV24-1 and TRBJ1-2; no definite D call. What was sequenced was blood. This CDR3 reads CATSDFRGGYTF. The CDR3 nucleotides read TGTGCCACCAGTGATTTCCGTGGAGGCTACACCTTC.